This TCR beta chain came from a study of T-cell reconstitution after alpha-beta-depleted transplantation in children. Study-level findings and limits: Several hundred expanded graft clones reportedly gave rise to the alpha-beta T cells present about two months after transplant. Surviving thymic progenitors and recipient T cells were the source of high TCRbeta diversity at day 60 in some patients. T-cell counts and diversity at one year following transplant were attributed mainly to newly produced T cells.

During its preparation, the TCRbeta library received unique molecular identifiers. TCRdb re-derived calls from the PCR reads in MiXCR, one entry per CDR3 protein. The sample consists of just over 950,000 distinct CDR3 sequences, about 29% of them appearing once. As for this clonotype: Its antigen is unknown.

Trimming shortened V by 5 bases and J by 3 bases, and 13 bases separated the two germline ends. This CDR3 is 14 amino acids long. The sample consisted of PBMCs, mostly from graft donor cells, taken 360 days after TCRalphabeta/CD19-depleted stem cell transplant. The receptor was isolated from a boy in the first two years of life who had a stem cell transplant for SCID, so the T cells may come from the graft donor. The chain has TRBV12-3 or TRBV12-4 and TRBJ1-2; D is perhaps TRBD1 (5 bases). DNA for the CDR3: TGTGCCAGCAGTGGACAAACAGGAGACTATGGCTACACCTTC. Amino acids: CASSGQTGDYGYTF.